Included here is one TCR beta chain sequence, with context. From germline, CDR1 is MGHDK and CDR2 SYGVNS. The CDR3 is 14 amino acids. The V and J ends lost 4 bases and 4 bases respectively, with 13 bases between them. These data are taken from a study of CD8 T cells in Susac syndrome. After extraction with the RNeasy kit, 0.5 to 1 ug of the RNA was reverse transcribed using random hexamers. Amplification of TCR beta CDR3 spanned 54 Vbeta and 13 Jbeta via immunoSEQ multiplex PCR. Each CDR3 protein gets one entry after TCRdb re-called the immunoSEQ multiplex PCR reads with MiXCR. The data show around 200,000 distinct CDR3 sequences, with approximately 96% seen just once and around 0.093% held by the top ten.

The sequencing input was CD4+ T cells from PBMCs. This rearrangement joins TRBV25-1 to TRBJ1-1; the D is unclear. This receptor was taken from a human donor with multiple sclerosis. CDR3 sequence: CASSGPVRITEAFF. The CDR3, as DNA: TGTGCCAGCAGTGGGCCAGTGCGGATCACTGAAGCTTTCTTT.